This passage covers 8 T cell receptor beta chains from one sample sequenced in a study of Graves' ophthalmopathy and Graves' hyperthyroidism. Researchers took RNA transcripts and amplified TCR beta CDR3 regions from them. An opening RT-PCR round employed HTBI primers and preceded a second-round multiplex PCR. MiXCR, applied by TCRdb to the multiplex PCR reads, yields one record per CDR3 protein. This table has approximately 700,000 distinct CDR3 sequences, roughly two fifths appearing once. Sequenced sample: peripheral blood. These receptors came from an adult man with Graves' ophthalmopathy.

The rearrangement links TRBV11-2 to TRBJ1-2; maybe TRBD1 (5 bases). V lost 3 bases and J lost 6, with 14 bases in between. The CDR3 length is 14 residues. From germline, CDR1 is SGHAT and CDR2 FQNNGV. The CDR3 DNA sequence: TGTGCCAGCAGCTTCCCTGGCAGGGTTGATGGCTACACCTTC. It codes for CASSFPGRVDGYTF.

The V call is TRBV11-2, the J call TRBJ1-6; tentatively, D is TRBD1 (5 bases). V lost 2 bases to trimming and J lost 6 bases, with 11 bases between them. This CDR3 contains 15 residues. Germline assignment: CDR1 SGHAT and CDR2 FQNNGV. CDR3 coding DNA: TGTGCCAGCAGCTTAAGGGGCCGGGGTAATTCACCCCTCCACTTT. It encodes CASSLRGRGNSPLHF.

This chain connects TRBV10-3 to TRBJ1-1, with no clear D. Trimming cost V 9 bases and J 0 bases, with 14 bases left between them. The CDR3 length is 14 residues. Looked up from germline, CDR1 is ENHRY and CDR2 is SYGVKD. CDR3 in amino acids: CAIQRTAMNTEAFF. CDR3 DNA: TGTGCCATACAGCGGACGGCCATGAACACTGAAGCTTTCTTT.

On this clonotype itself: One base away lies a much larger clone, so this may be a sequencing read error. The CDR3 end shows no conserved phenylalanine or tryptophan, and so a read error is likely. The V gene is TRBV2, the J gene TRBJ1-5; D possibly corresponds to TRBD1 (5 bases). Germline CDR1 SNHLY, CDR2 FYNNEI. Trimming removed 6 bases at V and 2 bases at J, with 11 bases between. The CDR3 spans 14 residues. CDR3 residues: CASSFSRGNQPQHL. The CDR3 bases are TGTGCCAGCAGCTTCTCCAGGGGCAATCAGCCCCAGCATCTT.

The chain uses TRBV4-3 and TRBJ2-2; D is ambiguous. CDR1 and CDR2 (germline): LGHNA, YSLEER. V shed 8 bases and J shed 2 bases, with 12 bases lying between them. CDR3 size: 14 residues. The CDR3 here is CASFSAVNTGELFF. The CDR3 coding sequence is TGCGCCAGCTTTTCGGCAGTTAACACCGGGGAGCTGTTTTTT.

The genes are TRBV4-3 and TRBJ1-5, with D possibly TRBD1 on 5 matching bases. The germline V and J ends were trimmed by 0 bases and 11 bases, with 14 bases remaining between them. CDR1 is LGHNA and CDR2 is YSLEER in the germline V gene. This CDR3 has 14 residues. Here the CDR3 DNA reads TGCGCCAGCAGCCAAGATCATGGGGGGGGGACCCAGCATTTT. Its translation: CASSQDHGGGTQHF.

There are many counts of this clonotype. The genes are TRBV9 and TRBJ1-3, with D possibly TRBD1 on 5 matching bases. V was trimmed by 3 bases and J by 0 bases, leaving 10 bases between them. Germline V CDR1 and CDR2: SGDLS, YYNGEE. The CDR3 is made up of 15 amino acids. CDR3 amino acids: CASSGDGYSGNTIYF. In nucleotides, the CDR3 is TGTGCCAGCAGCGGGGACGGGTACTCTGGAAACACCATATATTTT.

CDR3 region: CASSLLGVGTGELFF. In DNA form, the CDR3 reads TGTGCCAGCAGCTTACTGGGGGTCGGTACCGGGGAGCTGTTTTTT. The V gene is TRBV7-7, the J gene TRBJ2-2; D is possibly TRBD1 or TRBD2 (5 bases each). Between the trimmed V and J ends, which lost 2 bases and 5 bases, there was a span of 12 bases. CDR1 is SSHAT and CDR2 is FNYEAQ in the germline V gene (reference sequence). CDR3 length: 15 residues.